Detailed here is one TCR beta chain. What it binds is unknown. This sample is drawn from a study of Graves' ophthalmopathy and Graves' hyperthyroidism. The CDR3 runs 17 residues. Germline V CDR1 and CDR2: KGHDR, SFDVKD. V lost 6 bases and J 0 bases, leaving 18 bases between the germline ends. The study's findings and limits: Blood shared most expanded thyroid clonotypes above 0.001 frequency. Discriminating ophthalmopathy from stable hyperthyroidism, a 13-signature model attained a sensitivity of approximately 90% and a specificity of approximately 81%.

Amplifying from RNA transcripts, the study obtained TCR beta CDR3 regions. HTBI-primed first-round RT-PCR preceded second-round multiplex PCR. TCRdb recomputed calls from the multiplex PCR reads with MiXCR, one row per CDR3 protein. This sample has 200,000 to 250,000 distinct CDR3 sequences; roughly 21% occur once, and the top ten carry around two fifths. The sample comprised peripheral blood. The receptor comes from a woman aged 45-65 years with Graves' ophthalmopathy. V usage is TRBV24-1 and J usage is TRBJ2-3; D gene unclear. The chain's CDR3 is CATSSPMGATSTDTQYF. CDR3 DNA sequence: TGTGCCACCAGTTCCCCTATGGGTGCAACTAGCACAGATACGCAGTATTTT.